The sequence of this T cell receptor (beta chain) was determined in a study of control samples from healthy donors and cancer patients. Clones were read by immunoSEQ multiplex PCR, and TCRdb kept only the in-frame ones, dropping some. The profile shows tens of thousands of clones, less than 90% of them singletons. Sequencing was performed on blood. The TCR comes from a woman between 50 and 59 years old in good health.

CDR3 amino acids: CASSIVGGTNEQFF. Here the CDR3 DNA reads TGTGCCAGTAGTATAGTGGGGGGAACTAATGAGCAGTTCTTC. The chain couples TRBV19 to TRBJ2-1, with D possibly TRBD2 on 6 matching bases. V lost 1 base and J 7 bases, leaving 11 bases between the germline ends. The CDR3 is 14 residues long. Per germline, CDR1 LNHDA and CDR2 SQIVND (reference sequence).